Listed here are 26 T cell receptor beta chains from one sample, sequenced in a study of cytomegalovirus exposure and HLA in healthy donors. With 60 Vbeta and 13 Jbeta primers, the PCR was carried out. Here immunoSEQ multiplex PCR was the method, and the copy in TCRdb shows in-frame clones only, minus some. The sample includes 120,000 or so clones, around 68% of them seen just once. Source material: PBMCs. The receptors come from a woman aged 50 to 60 in good health and CMV-seropositive.

This clone was counted a few times. V and J are TRBV27 and TRBJ1-2, with D possibly TRBD1 on 6 matching bases. V was trimmed by 5 bases and J by 4 bases, leaving 23 bases between them. The germline gives CDR1 MNHEY, CDR2 SMNVEV (reference sequence). The CDR3 runs 17 residues. CDR3 protein: CASSATPGGATVYGYTF. The CDR3 nucleotides are TGTGCCAGCAGTGCGACCCCGGGGGGGGCGACGGTCTATGGCTACACCTTC.

The V gene is TRBV29-1, the J gene TRBJ1-1; no reliable D call. Germline V lookup: CDR1 SQVTM, CDR2 ANQGSEA. This CDR3 spans 12 amino acids. Trimming removed 2 bases from V and 1 base from J, with 5 bases in between. The CDR3 is CSVESGNTEAFF. CDR3 DNA sequence: TGCAGCGTTGAATCGGGGAACACTGAAGCTTTCTTT.

The chain carries TRBV28 and TRBJ1-3; D gene unclear. V dropped 3 bases and J dropped 4 bases, with 4 bases sitting between them. Germline V lookup: CDR1 MDHEN, CDR2 SYDVKM. The CDR3 loop spans 12 amino acids. CDR3 amino acids: CASSFRGNTIYF. The CDR3 DNA follows: TGTGCCAGCAGTTTCCGGGGAAACACCATATATTTT.

The rearrangement uses TRBV7-9 and TRBJ1-4, with a possible D match to TRBD1 (6 bases). The V gene lost 6 bases and the J gene lost 0 bases, with 14 bases spanning the gap. The CDR3 consists of 16 residues. CDR1 is SEHNR and CDR2 is FQNEAQ in the germline V gene (reference sequence). The CDR3 nucleotides are TGTGCCAGCAGTTCTACAGGGACCGCAACTAATGAAAAACTGTTTTTT. Translating gives CASSSTGTATNEKLFF.

The genes are TRBV6-1 and TRBJ2-1; D not certain. CDR3 length equals 11 residues. Germline assignment: CDR1 MNHNS and CDR2 SASEGT. V was pared by 6 bases and J by 5 bases, with 5 bases between. The CDR3 here is CASRRNNEQFF. CDR3 coding DNA: TGTGCCAGCAGGAGGAACAATGAGCAGTTCTTC.

This chain joins TRBV10-1 and TRBJ1-2, with D perhaps matching TRBD1 (6 bases). CDR3 length equals 12 residues. Germline loops: CDR1 WNHNN, CDR2 SYGVQD (reference sequence). The V end was cut by 7 bases, the J end by 12 bases, with 18 bases between. This chain's CDR3 is CASIRREGGNTF. Here the CDR3 DNA reads TGCGCCAGCATAAGGAGGGAGGGGGGGAACACCTTC.

The J gene is TRBJ1-1, the V gene TRBV19; TRBD1 is a possible D gene (5 bases). The CDR3 contains 13 residues. CDR1 and CDR2 (germline): LNHDA, SQIVND (reference sequence). V was pared by 10 bases and J by 0 bases, with 12 bases between. The CDR3 region has the DNA TGTGCCACCTTGGACACCATGAACACTGAAGCTTTCTTT. Protein sequence: CATLDTMNTEAFF. Supplemented by reference TRBV19 and TRBJ1-1, the full variable domain reads DGGITQSPKYLFRKEGQNVTLSCEQNLNHDAMYWYRQDPGQGLRLIYYSQIVNDFQKGDIAEGYSVSREKKESFPLTVTSAQKNPTAFYLCATLDTMNTEAFFGQGTRLTVV.

The chain is built from TRBV18 and TRBJ1-4, with a tentative D call TRBD1 (5 bases). V lost 3 bases to trimming and J lost 8 bases, with 13 bases between them. Germline CDR1 reads KGHSH; CDR2 reads LQKENI. This CDR3 contains 14 residues. The CDR3, as DNA: TGTGCCAGCTCACCCGGAGGGGACGCAGAAAAACTGTTTTTT. Translated: CASSPGGDAEKLFF.

This chain uses TRBV27 with TRBJ2-7; tentative D call: TRBD1 (8 bases). The CDR3 is 16 residues long. Deletions cut 5 bases from V and 0 bases from J, with 17 bases between. The germline CDR1 and CDR2 sequences are MNHEY and SMNVEV (reference sequence). The CDR3 nucleotides are TGTGCCAGCAGTACCTTACAGGGGGGGAGCTCCTACGAGCAGTACTTC. Its protein is CASSTLQGGSSYEQYF.

The chain recombines TRBV6-1 with TRBJ2-5, with D possibly TRBD1 on 6 matching bases. Trimming left V 2 bases short and J 4 bases short, with 14 bases between. CDR3 length equals 15 residues. CDR1 and CDR2 from the germline V gene are MNHNS and SASEGT. The CDR3 here is CASSESRVGGETQYF. CDR3 DNA sequence: TGTGCCAGCAGTGAATCTCGGGTAGGGGGAGAGACCCAGTACTTC.

The chain employs TRBV19 and TRBJ1-2, with D hard to call. Germline V lookup: CDR1 LNHDA, CDR2 SQIVND (reference sequence). The CDR3 is made up of 13 amino acids. V dropped 1 base and J dropped 4 bases, with 7 bases sitting between them. CDR3 in amino acids: CASSIGTAYGYTF. In DNA, the CDR3 is TGTGCCAGTAGTATAGGCACAGCCTATGGCTACACCTTC.

The chain joins TRBV18 to TRBJ1-1, with unresolved D. The CDR3 extends over 13 amino acids. Per germline, CDR1 KGHSH and CDR2 LQKENI. Trimming took 9 bases from V and 0 from J, leaving 11 bases between them. CDR3 DNA sequence: TGTGCCAGTTCCCCTTCGTTGAACACTGAAGCTTTCTTT. It encodes CASSPSLNTEAFF.

The chain is built from TRBV19 and TRBJ2-7; 9 bases line up with TRBD1. CDR1 is LNHDA, CDR2 SQIVND, per germline (reference sequence). This CDR3 comprises 16 residues. With V trimmed by 4 bases and J by 2 bases, 9 bases remained unmatched. Written as DNA, the CDR3 is TGTGCCAGTAGTACGACCACAGGGGGCAGGCCCTACGAGCAGTACTTC. This encodes CASSTTTGGRPYEQYF.

The chain couples TRBV9 to TRBJ2-2; the match to TRBD1 covers 7 bases. The V and J ends lost 1 base and 14 bases, in that order; junction bases with no gene match: 11. Germline CDR1 SGDLS, CDR2 YYNGEE. The CDR3 spans 14 residues. In DNA form, the CDR3 reads TGTGCCAGCAGCGTATCCCCCGAAAACAGGGGCCTGTTTTTT. Amino acid sequence: CASSVSPENRGLFF.

There are a few counts of this clone. This CDR3 reads CASSLPGGYGYTF. DNA for the CDR3: TGCGCCAGCAGCTTGCCCGGGGGCTATGGCTACACCTTC. V is TRBV5-1 and J is TRBJ1-2, with a tentative D call TRBD1 (5 bases). Looked up from germline, CDR1 is SGHRS and CDR2 is YFSETQ. The CDR3 totals 13 residues. V was shortened by 1 base and J by 4 bases, with 8 bases between the two germline ends.

This chain connects TRBV5-1 to TRBJ2-5; possibly TRBD2 for D (6 bases). The germline V gene encodes CDR1 SGHRS and CDR2 YFSETQ. The CDR3 loop spans 14 amino acids. Trimming cost V 2 bases and J 5 bases, with 13 bases left between them. The CDR3 region has the DNA TGCGCCAGCAGCTTCAAGGAGGGGCGGGAGACCCAGTACTTC. This sequence encodes CASSFKEGRETQYF.

This clone was observed a handful of times. V and J are TRBV7-2 and TRBJ2-2; 10 bases map to TRBD1. J lost 1 base, V lost 5 bases, and 4 bases had no gene match. This CDR3 region has 16 residues. CDR1 and CDR2 (germline): SGHTA, FQGNSA. The CDR3 DNA is TGTGCCAGCAGCCCATGGACAGGGGGGAACACCGGGGAGCTGTTTTTT. It specifies CASSPWTGGNTGELFF.

The genes are TRBV30 and TRBJ1-1, with D maybe TRBD1 (5 bases). This CDR3 spans 12 amino acids. Germline lookup yields CDR1 GTSNPN and CDR2 SVGIG (reference sequence). Trimming cost V 1 base and J 7 bases, with 10 bases left between them. This CDR3 is CAWSAQGIEAFF. The CDR3 region has the DNA TGTGCCTGGAGTGCGCAGGGAATTGAAGCTTTCTTT.

The V call is TRBV19, the J call TRBJ1-4; 7 positions match TRBD1. Trimming took 1 base from V and 5 from J; bases not matched to a gene: 4. Germline loops: CDR1 LNHDA, CDR2 SQIVND (reference sequence). There are 15 residues in the CDR3. CDR3 nucleotide sequence: TGTGCCAGTAGTATAGGGGGGACAGAGAATGAAAAACTGTTTTTT. Translation: CASSIGGTENEKLFF.

V usage is TRBV19 and J usage is TRBJ2-7; 10 bases are a match to TRBD1. CDR3 length: 15 amino acids. Germline V gives CDR1 LNHDA, CDR2 SQIVND (reference sequence). V lost 7 bases, J lost 3 bases, and 9 bases stayed unmatched. CDR3 bases: TGTGCCAGTACCAAAAGACAGGGGGCGAACTACGAGCAGTACTTC. The encoded protein is CASTKRQGANYEQYF.

V usage is TRBV4-2 and J usage is TRBJ2-2; no reliable D call. CDR3 length: 15 amino acids. V gave up 0 bases and J gave up 0 bases, with 5 bases separating them. Germline V gene lookup returns CDR1 LGHNA and CDR2 YNFKEQ. CDR3 residues: CASSQDRSNTGELFF. CDR3 bases: TGTGCCAGCAGCCAAGACAGGTCGAACACCGGGGAGCTGTTTTTT.

This rearrangement joins TRBV5-4 to TRBJ2-3; possible D gene TRBD2, 6 bases. The CDR3 contains 12 residues. The V and J ends lost 0 bases and 9 bases respectively, with 8 bases between them. Germline CDR1 is SGHNT and CDR2 is YYREEE (reference sequence). CDR3 residues: CASSLVAGTQYF. DNA of the CDR3: TGTGCCAGCAGCTTGGTTGCGGGAACGCAGTATTTT.

This clone was seen only once. This sequence joins TRBV28 and TRBJ1-1, with D maybe TRBD1 (6 bases). Deletions cut 10 bases from V and 6 bases from J, with 18 bases between. CDR1 and CDR2 from the germline V gene are MDHEN and SYDVKM. The CDR3 runs to 13 residues. The CDR3 DNA reads TGTGCCACCTTAACAGGGCGATCCTCTGAAGCTTTCTTT. This translates into CATLTGRSSEAFF.

The chain carries TRBV7-7 and TRBJ2-6; possible D gene TRBD2, 6 bases. This CDR3 has 16 amino acids. CDR1 is SSHAT and CDR2 is FNYEAQ in the germline V gene (reference sequence). V gave up 1 base and J gave up 2 bases, with 9 bases separating them. CDR3 protein: CASSLGGGTGANVLTF. The CDR3 coding sequence is TGTGCCAGCAGCTTAGGGGGCGGGACTGGGGCCAACGTCCTGACTTTC.

The chain joins TRBV27 to TRBJ2-1, with 9 bases matching TRBD1. Germline loops: CDR1 MNHEY, CDR2 SMNVEV (reference sequence). The V segment lost 6 bases and the J segment 4 bases; nucleotides outside the gene matches: 7. This CDR3 region has 15 residues. Here the CDR3 reads CASRYAGQGYNEQFF. CDR3 coding DNA: TGTGCCAGCAGATACGCGGGACAGGGTTACAATGAGCAGTTCTTC.

The rearrangement joins TRBV6-1 to TRBJ1-1; D not certain. Germline V lookup: CDR1 MNHNS, CDR2 SASEGT. CDR3 length: 13 amino acids. Trimming cost V 1 base and J 4 bases, with 7 bases left between them. The CDR3 DNA is TGTGCCAGCAGTGAAGGATCGGGCACTGAAGCTTTCTTT. This encodes CASSEGSGTEAFF.